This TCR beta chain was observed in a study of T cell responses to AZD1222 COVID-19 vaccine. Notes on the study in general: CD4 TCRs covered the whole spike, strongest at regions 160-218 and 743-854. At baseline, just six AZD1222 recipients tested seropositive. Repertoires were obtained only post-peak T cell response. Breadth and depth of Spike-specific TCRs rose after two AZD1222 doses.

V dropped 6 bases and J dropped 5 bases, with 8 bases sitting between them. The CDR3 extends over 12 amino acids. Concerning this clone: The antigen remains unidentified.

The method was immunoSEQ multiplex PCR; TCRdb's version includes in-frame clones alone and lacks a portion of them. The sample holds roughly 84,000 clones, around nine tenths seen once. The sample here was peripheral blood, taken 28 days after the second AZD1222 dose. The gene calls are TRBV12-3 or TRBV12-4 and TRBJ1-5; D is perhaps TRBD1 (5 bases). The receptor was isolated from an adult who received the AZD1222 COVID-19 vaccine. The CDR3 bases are TGTGCCAGCAGGTCGACAGATCAGCCCCAGCATTTT. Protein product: CASRSTDQPQHF.